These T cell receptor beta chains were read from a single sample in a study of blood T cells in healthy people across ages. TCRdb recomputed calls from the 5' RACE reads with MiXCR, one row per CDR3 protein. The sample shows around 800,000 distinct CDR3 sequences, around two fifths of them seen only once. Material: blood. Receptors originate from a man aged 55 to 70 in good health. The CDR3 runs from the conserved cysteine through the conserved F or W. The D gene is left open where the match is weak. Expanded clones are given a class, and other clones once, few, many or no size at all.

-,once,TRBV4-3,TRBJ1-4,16,TGCGCCAGCAGCCAAGCTCCAGGGTCGGGTTGGGAAAAACTGTTTTTT,CASSQAPGSGWEKLFF
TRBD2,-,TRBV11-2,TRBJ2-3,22,TGTGCCAGCAGCTTAGAGTCCCAGTTGCTAGCGGGGGACACTTCTAGCACAGATACGCAGTATTTT,CASSLESQLLAGDTSSTDTQYF
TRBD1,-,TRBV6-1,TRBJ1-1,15,TGTGCCAGCAGTGAACCGGGACAGGGGAACACTGAAGCTTTCTTT,CASSEPGQGNTEAFF
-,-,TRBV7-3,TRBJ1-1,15,TGTGCCAGCAGCTCCTCCTCGGGAGAAAACACTGAAGCTTTCTTT,CASSSSSGENTEAFF
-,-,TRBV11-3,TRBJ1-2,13,TGTGCCAGCAGCGTAGCCCTCGGATATGGCTACACCTTC,CASSVALGYGYTF
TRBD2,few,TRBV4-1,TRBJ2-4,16,TGCGCCAGCAGCTCCTTGGGCGGGGGGACCAAAAACATTCAGTACTTC,CASSSLGGGTKNIQYF
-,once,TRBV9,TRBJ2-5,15,TGTGCCAGCAGCATCGCCGAAGGGGACCAAGAGACCCAGTACTTC,CASSIAEGDQETQYF
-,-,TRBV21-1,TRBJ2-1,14,TGTGCCGGCAGCAACTCTCCGGGGGGGAACGAGCAGTTCTTC,CAGSNSPGGNEQFF
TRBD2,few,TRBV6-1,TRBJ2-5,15,TGTGCCACCACAGGACTAGCGGGGGGGGGAGAGACCCAGTACTTC,CATTGLAGGGETQYF
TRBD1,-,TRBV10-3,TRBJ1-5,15,TGTGCCATCAGTGAAGAGGACAGGGATAATCAGCCCCAGCATTTT,CAISEEDRDNQPQHF
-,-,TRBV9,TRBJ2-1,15,TGTGCCAGCAGCGTCATGGACTCGCCTGGCCATGAGCAGTTCTTC,CASSVMDSPGHEQFF
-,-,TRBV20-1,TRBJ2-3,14,TGCAGTGCCTCCAGGGCAGGACACCCAGATACGCAGTATTTT,CSASRAGHPDTQYF
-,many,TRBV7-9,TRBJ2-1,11,TGTGCCAGCCAAACCTACAATGAGCAGTTCTTC,CASQTYNEQFF
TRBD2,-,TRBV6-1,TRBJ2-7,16,TGTGCCAGCAGGGGGTTGACTAGCGGGGATACCTACGAGCAGTACTTC,CASRGLTSGDTYEQYF
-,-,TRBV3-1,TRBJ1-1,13,TGTGCCAGCAGCCAATGGGGGGCAACTGAAGCTTTCTTT,CASSQWGATEAFF
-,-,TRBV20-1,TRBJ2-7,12,TGCAGTGCTCAACGGACCCACTACGAGCAGTACTTC,CSAQRTHYEQYF
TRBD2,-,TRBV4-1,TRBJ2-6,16,TGCGCCAGCACCCCGGCGGGGGTCTCTGGGGCCAACGTCCTGACTTTC,CASTPAGVSGANVLTF
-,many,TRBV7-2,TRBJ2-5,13,TGTGCCAGCAGCTTGGAGGCCTGGGAGACCCAGTACTTC,CASSLEAWETQYF